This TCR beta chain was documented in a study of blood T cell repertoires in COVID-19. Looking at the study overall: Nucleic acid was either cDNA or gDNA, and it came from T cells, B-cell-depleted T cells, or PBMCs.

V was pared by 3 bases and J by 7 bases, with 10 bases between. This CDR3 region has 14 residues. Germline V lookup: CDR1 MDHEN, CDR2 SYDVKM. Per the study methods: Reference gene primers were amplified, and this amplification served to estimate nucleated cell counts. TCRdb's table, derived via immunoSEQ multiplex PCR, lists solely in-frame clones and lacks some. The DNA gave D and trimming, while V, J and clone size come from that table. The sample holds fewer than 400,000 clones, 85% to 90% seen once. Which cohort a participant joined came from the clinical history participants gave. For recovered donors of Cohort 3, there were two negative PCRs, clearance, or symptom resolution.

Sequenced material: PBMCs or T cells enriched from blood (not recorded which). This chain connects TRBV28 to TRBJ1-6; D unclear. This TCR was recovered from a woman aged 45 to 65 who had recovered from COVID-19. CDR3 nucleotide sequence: TGTGCCAGCAGTTTGGAACTATTCAATTCACCCCTCCACTTT. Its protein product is CASSLELFNSPLHF.